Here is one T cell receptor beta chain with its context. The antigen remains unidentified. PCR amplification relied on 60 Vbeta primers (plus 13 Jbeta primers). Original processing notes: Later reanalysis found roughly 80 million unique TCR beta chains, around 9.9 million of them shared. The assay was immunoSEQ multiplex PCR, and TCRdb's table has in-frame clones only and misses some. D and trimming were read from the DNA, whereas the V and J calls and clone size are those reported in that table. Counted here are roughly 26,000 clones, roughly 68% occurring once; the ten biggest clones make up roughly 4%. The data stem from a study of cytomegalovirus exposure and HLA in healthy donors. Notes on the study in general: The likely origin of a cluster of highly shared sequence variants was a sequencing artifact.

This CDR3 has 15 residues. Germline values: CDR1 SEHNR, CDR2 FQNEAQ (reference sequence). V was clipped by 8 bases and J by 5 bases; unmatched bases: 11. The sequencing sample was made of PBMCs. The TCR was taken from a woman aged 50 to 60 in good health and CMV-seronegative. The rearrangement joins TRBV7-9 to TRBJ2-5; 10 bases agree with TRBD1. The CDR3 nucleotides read TGTGCCAGCTCATCGTGGGGACAGGGGACGGAGACCCAGTACTTC. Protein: CASSSWGQGTETQYF.